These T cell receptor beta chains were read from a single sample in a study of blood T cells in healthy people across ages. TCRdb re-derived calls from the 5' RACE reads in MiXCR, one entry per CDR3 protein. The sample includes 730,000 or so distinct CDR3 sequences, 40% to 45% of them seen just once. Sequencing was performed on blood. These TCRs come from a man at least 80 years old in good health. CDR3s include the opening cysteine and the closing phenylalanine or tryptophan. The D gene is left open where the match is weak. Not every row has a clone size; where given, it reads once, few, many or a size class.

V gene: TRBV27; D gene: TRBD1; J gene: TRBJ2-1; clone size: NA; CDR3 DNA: TGTGCCAGCAGTTTATCGGTGGGGGACAGGGGTTTTCATACTGAGCAGTTCTTC; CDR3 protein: CASSLSVGDRGFHTEQFF
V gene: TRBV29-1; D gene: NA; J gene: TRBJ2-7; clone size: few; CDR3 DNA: TGCAGCGTTGAAGAAGGCCGGACCATAGGCGAGCAGTACTTC; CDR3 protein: CSVEEGRTIGEQYF
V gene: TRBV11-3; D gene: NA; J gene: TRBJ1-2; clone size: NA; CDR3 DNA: TGTGCCAGCAGCGCCCCAAAGGCTTTTCGTGGCTACACCTTC; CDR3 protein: CASSAPKAFRGYTF
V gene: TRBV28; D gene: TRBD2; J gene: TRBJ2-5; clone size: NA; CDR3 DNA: TGTGCCAGCAGGTTCCAAGCGGGGGAGCAGTACTTC; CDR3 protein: CASRFQAGEQYF
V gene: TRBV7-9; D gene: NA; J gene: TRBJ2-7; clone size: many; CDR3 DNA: TGTGCCAGCAGCTTAGGCCGCTACGAGCAGTACTTC; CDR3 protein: CASSLGRYEQYF
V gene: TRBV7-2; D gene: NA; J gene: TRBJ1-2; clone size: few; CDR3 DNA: TGTGCCAGCAGCCCAGAAGGGCGGCCGCTCTATGGCTACACCTTC; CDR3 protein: CASSPEGRPLYGYTF
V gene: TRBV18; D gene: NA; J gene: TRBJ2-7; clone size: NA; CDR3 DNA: TGTGCCAGCTCACCATTTGAGGGTTGGGTCGACGAGCAGTACTTC; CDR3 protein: CASSPFEGWVDEQYF
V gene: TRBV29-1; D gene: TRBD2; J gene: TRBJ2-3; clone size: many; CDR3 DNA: TGCAGCGTTGTGGAGCGGGAGAAGACAGATACGCAGTATTTT; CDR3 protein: CSVVEREKTDTQYF
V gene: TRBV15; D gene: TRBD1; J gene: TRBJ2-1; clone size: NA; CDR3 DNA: TGTGCCACCAGCAGAGATCCCGGGCAGGGGGTCAATGAGCAGTTCTTC; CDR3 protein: CATSRDPGQGVNEQFF
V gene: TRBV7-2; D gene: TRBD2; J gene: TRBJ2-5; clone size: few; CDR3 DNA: TGTGCCAGCAGCTTAGTGGGACTAGCGGGAGGAGAGACCCAGTACTTC; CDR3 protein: CASSLVGLAGGETQYF
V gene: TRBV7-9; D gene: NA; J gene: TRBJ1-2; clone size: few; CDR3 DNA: TGTGCCAGCAGCTTAGGTTACAGTACATACTATGGCTACACCTTC; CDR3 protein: CASSLGYSTYYGYTF
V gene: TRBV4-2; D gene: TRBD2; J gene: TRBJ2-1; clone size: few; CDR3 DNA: TGTGCCAGCAGCCAAGGGACTAGCGGGGGGACCAATGAGCAGTTCTTC; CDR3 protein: CASSQGTSGGTNEQFF
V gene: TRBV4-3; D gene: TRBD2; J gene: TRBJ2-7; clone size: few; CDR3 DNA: TGCGCCAGCAGCCAAGAGTCTCTAGCGGAAACCTACGAGCAGTACTTC; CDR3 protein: CASSQESLAETYEQYF
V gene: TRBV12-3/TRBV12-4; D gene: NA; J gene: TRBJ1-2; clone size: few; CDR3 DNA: TGTGCCAGCAGTGTTGATGATGACTATGGCTACACCTTC; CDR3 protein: CASSVDDDYGYTF
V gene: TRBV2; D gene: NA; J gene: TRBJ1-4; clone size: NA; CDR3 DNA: TGTGCCAGCAGTGAAGCAGGGGGGCGGAATAATGAAAAACTGTTTTTT; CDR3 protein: CASSEAGGRNNEKLFF
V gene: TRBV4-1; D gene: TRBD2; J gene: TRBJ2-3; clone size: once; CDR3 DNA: TGCACCAGCAGCCATTACCCCGGGACTAGCGACACAGATACGCAGTATTTT; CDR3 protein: CTSSHYPGTSDTDTQYF
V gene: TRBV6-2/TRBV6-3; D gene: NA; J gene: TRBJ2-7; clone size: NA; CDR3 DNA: TGTGCCAGCCGTCTTGGGGAGCCCTCCTACGAGCAGTACTTC; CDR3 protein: CASRLGEPSYEQYF
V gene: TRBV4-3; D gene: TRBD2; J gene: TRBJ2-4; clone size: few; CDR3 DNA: TGCGCCAGCAGCCCCCGGACTAGCGGGGGACCAGAGCAGTACTTC; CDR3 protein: CASSPRTSGGPEQYF
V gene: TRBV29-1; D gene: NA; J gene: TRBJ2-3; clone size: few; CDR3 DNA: TGCAGCGTGATAATTAGGCGCACAGATACGCAGTATTTT; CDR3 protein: CSVIIRRTDTQYF
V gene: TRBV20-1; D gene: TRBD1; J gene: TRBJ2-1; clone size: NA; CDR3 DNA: TGCAGTGCTAGGGACAGGGGATTTGTCAATGAGCAGTTCTTC; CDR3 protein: CSARDRGFVNEQFF
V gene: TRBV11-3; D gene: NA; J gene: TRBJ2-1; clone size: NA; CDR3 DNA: TGTGCCAGCAGCCCAGAAGGGGCGAATTACAATGAGCAGTTCTTC; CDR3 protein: CASSPEGANYNEQFF
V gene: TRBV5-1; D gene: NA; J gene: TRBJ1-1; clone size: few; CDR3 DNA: TGCGCCAGCAGGTTTGTCCACTCAATGAACACTGAGGCTTTCTTT; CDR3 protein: CASRFVHSMNTEAFF
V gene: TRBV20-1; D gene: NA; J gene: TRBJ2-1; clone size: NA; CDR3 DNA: TGCAGTGCTAGAGATGGTCTAGTCAATGAGCAGTTCTTC; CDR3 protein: CSARDGLVNEQFF
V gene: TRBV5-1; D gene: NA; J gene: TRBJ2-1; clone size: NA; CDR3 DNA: TGCGCCAGCAGCTCGGTCCCTAGCAATGAGCAGTTCTTC; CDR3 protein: CASSSVPSNEQFF
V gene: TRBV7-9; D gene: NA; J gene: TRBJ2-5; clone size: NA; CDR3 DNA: TGTGCCAGCAGCCACGCTGCCCAAGAGACCCAGTACTTC; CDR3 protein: CASSHAAQETQYF
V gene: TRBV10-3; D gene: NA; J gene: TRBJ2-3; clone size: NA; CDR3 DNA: TGTGCCATCAGTGGGGTAGGGGGTTCTTCTAGCACAGATACGCAGTATTTT; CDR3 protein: CAISGVGGSSSTDTQYF
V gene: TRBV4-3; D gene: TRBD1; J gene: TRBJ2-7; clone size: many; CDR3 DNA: TGCGCCAGCAGCCTCGGGACAGTGAACTACAATGAGCAGTACTTC; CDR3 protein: CASSLGTVNYNEQYF
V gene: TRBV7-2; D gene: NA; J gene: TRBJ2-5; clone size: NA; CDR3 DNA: TGTGCCAGCAGCCCTTGGGCTCTTCAAGAGACCCAGTACTTC; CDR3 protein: CASSPWALQETQYF
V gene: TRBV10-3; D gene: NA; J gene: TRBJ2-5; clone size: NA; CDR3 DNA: TGTGCCATCAGCCCGGGACAAGAGACCCAGTACTTC; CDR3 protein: CAISPGQETQYF
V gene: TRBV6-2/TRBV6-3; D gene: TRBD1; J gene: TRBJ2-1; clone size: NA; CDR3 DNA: TGTGCCAGCAGTATCCCAAGGACAGGGGTCGATGAGCAGTTCTTC; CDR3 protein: CASSIPRTGVDEQFF
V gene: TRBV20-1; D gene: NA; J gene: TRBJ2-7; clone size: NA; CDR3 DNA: TGCAGCCAAGGACCCGGTACCCAGTACTTC; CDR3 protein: CSQGPGTQYF
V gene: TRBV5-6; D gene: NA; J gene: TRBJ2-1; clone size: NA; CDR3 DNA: TGTGCCAGCATTCTTCGACCCTACAATGAGCAGTTCTTC; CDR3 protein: CASILRPYNEQFF
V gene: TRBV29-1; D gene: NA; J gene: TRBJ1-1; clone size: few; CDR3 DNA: TGCAGCGTTGAAGGCAGGGACACTGAAGCTTTCTTT; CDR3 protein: CSVEGRDTEAFF
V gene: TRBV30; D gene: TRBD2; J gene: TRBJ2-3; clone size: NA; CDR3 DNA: TGTGCCGGGAGGGAGGGGCCAGATACGCAGTATTTT; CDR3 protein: CAGREGPDTQYF
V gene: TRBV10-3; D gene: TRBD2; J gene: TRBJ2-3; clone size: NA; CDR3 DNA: TGTGCCATCAGCTCGGGGGGGCCCACAGGGACGCAGTATTTT; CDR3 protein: CAISSGGPTGTQYF
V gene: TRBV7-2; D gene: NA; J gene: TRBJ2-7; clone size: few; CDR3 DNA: TGTGCCAGCACCAGGGACGGAGCTACCTACGAGCAGTACTTC; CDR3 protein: CASTRDGATYEQYF
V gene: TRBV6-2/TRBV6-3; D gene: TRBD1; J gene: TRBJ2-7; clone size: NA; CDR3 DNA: TGTGCCAGCAGGTCCGGGACAGAAAGCTACGAGCAGTACTTC; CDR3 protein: CASRSGTESYEQYF
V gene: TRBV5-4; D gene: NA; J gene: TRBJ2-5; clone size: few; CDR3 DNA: TGTGCCAGCAGCACGCGGACGCAAGAGACCCAGTACTTC; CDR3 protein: CASSTRTQETQYF
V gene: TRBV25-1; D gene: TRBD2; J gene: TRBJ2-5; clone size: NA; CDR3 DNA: TGTGCCAGCAGTGAAGGGGCGACTAGCGGAGGGGGGGAGACCCAGTACTTC; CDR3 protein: CASSEGATSGGGETQYF
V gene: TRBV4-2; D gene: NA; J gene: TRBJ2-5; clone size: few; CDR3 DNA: TGTGCCAGCAGCCAAGATAAAGGCAGAGAAGAGACCCAGTACTTC; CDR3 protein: CASSQDKGREETQYF
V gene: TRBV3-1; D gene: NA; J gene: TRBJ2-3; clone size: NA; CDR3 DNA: TGTGCCAGCAGCCAAGACAAGGGAGGACCAGATACGCAGTATTTT; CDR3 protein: CASSQDKGGPDTQYF
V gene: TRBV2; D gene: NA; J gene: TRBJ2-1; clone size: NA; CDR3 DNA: TGTGCCAGCAGTGGGAAGTCTAGTGGGGGTCACAAGGAGCAGTTCTTC; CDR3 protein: CASSGKSSGGHKEQFF
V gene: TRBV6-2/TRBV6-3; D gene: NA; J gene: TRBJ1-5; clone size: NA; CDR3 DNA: TGTGCCAGCCTGGACCTAGGGAATCAGCCCCAGCATTTT; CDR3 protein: CASLDLGNQPQHF
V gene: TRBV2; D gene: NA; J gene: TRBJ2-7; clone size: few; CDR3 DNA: TGTGCCAGCAGAGGGACGGGGATGGGGAGGTACGAGCAGTACTTC; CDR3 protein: CASRGTGMGRYEQYF